This T cell receptor beta chain was recovered during a study of response to subunit inactivated influenza vaccine. Findings and caveats of the study: There was a suggestion from the authors that each seasonal influenza vaccination recruits few new T cells.

MiXCR, run by TCRdb on the RT-PCR reads, gives a single entry per CDR3 protein. The top ten clones hold about an eighth of a sample with 560,000 or so distinct CDR3 sequences, 7.6% of them seen once. This clonotype was seen repeatedly, ten times or more. What it binds is not known. J was trimmed by 2 bases and V by 5 bases; bases with no gene match: 11. The V gene's germline CDR1 is MNHNS and CDR2 SASEGT. There are 16 residues in the CDR3. Source: PBMCs from blood, taken approximately 25 months after vaccination. This receptor was identified in a man aged 45 to 70 who received an inactivated influenza vaccine. The chain carries TRBV6-1 and TRBJ2-7; 8 positions agree with TRBD1. In DNA form, the CDR3 reads TGTGCCAGCAGTACGATCCGGGACAGGAATACCTACGAGCAGTACTTC. This encodes CASSTIRDRNTYEQYF.